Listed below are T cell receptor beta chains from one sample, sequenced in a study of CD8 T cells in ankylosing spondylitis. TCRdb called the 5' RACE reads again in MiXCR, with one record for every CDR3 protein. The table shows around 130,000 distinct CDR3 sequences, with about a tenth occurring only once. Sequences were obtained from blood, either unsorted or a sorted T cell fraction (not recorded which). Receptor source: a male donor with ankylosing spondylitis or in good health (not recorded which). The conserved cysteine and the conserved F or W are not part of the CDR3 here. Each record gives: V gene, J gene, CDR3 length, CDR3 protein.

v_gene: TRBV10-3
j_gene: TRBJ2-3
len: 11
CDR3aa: AISRRDKDTQY

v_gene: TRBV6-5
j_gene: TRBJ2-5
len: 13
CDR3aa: ASSYSGGREETQY

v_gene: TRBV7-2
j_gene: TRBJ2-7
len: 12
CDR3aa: ASSRIGVPYEQY

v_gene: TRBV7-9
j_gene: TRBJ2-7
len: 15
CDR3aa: ASSPQGGTVLTYEQY

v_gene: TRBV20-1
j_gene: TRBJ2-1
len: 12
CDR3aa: SARTSGRANEQF

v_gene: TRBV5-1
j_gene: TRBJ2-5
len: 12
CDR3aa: ASSYQDGQETQY

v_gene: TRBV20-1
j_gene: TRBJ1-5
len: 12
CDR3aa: SASLDPGVGPQH

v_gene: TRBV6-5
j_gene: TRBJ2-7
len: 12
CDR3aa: ASSYSRASYEQY

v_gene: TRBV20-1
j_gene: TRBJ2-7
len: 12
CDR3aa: SPSGLRDSYEQY

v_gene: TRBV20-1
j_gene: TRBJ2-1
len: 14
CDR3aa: SAPSRAGATYNEQF

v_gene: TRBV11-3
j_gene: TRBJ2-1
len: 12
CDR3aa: ASSFGGSRDEQF

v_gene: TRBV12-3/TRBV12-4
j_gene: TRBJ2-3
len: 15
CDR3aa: ASSLGGTSWRPDTQY

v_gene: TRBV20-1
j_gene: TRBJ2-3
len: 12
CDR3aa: SASGDTGTDTQY

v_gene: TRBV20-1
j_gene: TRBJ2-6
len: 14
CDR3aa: SARGLTATGANVLT

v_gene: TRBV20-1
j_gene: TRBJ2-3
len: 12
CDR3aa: SATGLAGGDTQY

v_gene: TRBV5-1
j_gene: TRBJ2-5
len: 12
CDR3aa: ASSFGQGLETQY

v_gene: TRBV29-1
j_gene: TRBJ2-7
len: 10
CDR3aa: SVMDATYEQY

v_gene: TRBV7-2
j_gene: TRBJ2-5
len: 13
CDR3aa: ASSTGLAAQETQY

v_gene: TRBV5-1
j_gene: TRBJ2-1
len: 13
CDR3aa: ASSLVAGDNNEQF

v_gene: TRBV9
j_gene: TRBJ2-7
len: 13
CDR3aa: ASSVGLDSVDEQY

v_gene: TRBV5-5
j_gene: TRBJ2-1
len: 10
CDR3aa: ASSPTGYEQF

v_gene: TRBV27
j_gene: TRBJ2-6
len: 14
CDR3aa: ASSLTGGVGANVLT

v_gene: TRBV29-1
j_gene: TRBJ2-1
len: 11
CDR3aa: SVTTSGSIEQF

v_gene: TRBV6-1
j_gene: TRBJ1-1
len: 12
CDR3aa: ASSVAPMNTEAF

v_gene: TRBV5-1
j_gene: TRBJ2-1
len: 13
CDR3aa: ASSLVREAYNEQF

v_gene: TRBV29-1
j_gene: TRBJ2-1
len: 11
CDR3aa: SVPIAGEVEQF

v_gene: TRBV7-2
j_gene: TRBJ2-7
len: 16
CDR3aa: ASSLRPGLAGGPYEQY

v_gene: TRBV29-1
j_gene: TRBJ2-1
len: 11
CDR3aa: SVRGTKNNEQF

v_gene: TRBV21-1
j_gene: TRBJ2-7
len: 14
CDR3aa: ASSTPGQGFSGEQY

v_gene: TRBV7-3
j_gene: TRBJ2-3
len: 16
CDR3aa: ASSLTSGRALSTDTQY

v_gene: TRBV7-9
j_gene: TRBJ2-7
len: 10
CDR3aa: ASSSHDHEQY

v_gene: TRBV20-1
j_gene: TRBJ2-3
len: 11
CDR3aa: SATSRDTDTQY

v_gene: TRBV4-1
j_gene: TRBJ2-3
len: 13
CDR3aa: ASSQRSASTDTQY

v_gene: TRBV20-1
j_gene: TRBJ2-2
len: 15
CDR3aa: SARDLLAGDQGGELF

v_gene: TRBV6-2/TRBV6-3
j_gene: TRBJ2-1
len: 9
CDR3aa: ASRRYNEQF

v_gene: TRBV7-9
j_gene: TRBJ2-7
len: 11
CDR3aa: ASRPDNSYEQY

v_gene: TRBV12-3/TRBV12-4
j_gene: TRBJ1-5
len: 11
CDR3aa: ASSLRVAQPQH

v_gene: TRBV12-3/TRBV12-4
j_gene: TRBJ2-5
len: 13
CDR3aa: ASTATEGPGETQY

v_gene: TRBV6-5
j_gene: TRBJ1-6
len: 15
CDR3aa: ASSSPGTGGDNSPLH

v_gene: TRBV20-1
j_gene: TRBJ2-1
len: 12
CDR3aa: SARRGRSYNEQF

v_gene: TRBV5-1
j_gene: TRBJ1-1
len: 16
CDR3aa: ASSTTGQARFQNTEAF

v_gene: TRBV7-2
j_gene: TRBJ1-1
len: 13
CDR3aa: ASTLVGVMNTEAF

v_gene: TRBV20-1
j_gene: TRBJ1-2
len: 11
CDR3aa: SARDSTYYGYT

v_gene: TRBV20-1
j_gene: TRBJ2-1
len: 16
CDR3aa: SARDPGLAGGRVNEQF

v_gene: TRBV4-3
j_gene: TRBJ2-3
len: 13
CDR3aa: ASRPGLAGTDTQY

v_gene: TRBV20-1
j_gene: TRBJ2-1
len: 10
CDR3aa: SAASSENEQF

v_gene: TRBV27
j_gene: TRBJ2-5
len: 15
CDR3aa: ASSFYPPGLAAETQY

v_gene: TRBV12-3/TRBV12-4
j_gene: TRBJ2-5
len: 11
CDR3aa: ASSYGRQETQY

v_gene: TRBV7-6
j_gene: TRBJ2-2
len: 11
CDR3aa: ASSSGGGGELF

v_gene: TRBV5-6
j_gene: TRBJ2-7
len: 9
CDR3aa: ASSGNCEQY

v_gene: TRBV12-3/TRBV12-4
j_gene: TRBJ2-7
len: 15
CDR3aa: ASSPHVSQREYYEQY

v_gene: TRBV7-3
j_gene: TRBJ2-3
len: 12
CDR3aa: ASGTDGGTDTQY

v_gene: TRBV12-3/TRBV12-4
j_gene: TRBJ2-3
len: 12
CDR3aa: ASSWDYTTDTQY

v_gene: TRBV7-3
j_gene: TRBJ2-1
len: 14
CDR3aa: ASSLGGGGSYNEQF